Listed below are T cell receptor beta chains from one sample, sequenced in a study of blood T cell repertoires in COVID-19. This table comes from immunoSEQ multiplex PCR, and its TCRdb copy is limited to in-frame clones, with some not included. The sample yields around 250,000 clones, about 80% seen once. The specimen was PBMCs or T cells enriched from blood (not recorded which). The receptors shown here come from a man aged 40-55 years who had recovered from COVID-19. Both conserved end residues are part of each CDR3. D genes are given only for firm matches. Only some rows state a clone size, as once, few, many or a class for expanded clones.

>TRBV7-7|.|.|TRBJ1-1
TGTGCCGTGGGCCGCGGGACGAACACTGAAGCTTTCTTT
CAVGRGTNTEAFF
>TRBV2|.|.|TRBJ1-5
TGTGCCAGCATAGCGGACACCAATCAGCCCCAGCATTTT
CASIADTNQPQHF
>TRBV3-1/TRBV3-2|once|.|TRBJ1-2
TGTGCCAGCAGCCAAGGACCAGGGGAATATGGCTACACCTTC
CASSQGPGEYGYTF
>TRBV11-2|.|TRBD2|TRBJ2-7
TGTGCCAGCACCCTACTTGGGGGGGGAGCCTACGAGCAGTACTTC
CASTLLGGGAYEQYF
>TRBV2|.|.|TRBJ1-2
TGTGCCAGCACCCCTGACTATGGCTACACCTTC
CASTPDYGYTF
>TRBV27|.|.|TRBJ2-2
TGTGCCAGCAGTTTAAATCCCTCTTCCTCGTATGGTCGGTACACCGGGGAGCTGTTTTTT
CASSLNPSSSYGRYTGELFF
>TRBV4-2|.|TRBD1|TRBJ1-4
TGTGCCAGCAGCCAAGGAGAGGCGACAGGGCCCGAAAAACTGTTTTTT
CASSQGEATGPEKLFF
>TRBV2|.|.|TRBJ1-2
TGTGCCAGCACAAATGGGCAGGCAGGACTCTATGGCTACACCTTC
CASTNGQAGLYGYTF
>TRBV7-2|many|.|TRBJ2-7
TGTGCCAGCAGCTTAAGACTCCACGAGCAGTACTTC
CASSLRLHEQYF
>TRBV19|.|TRBD1|TRBJ2-7
TGTGCCAGTAGTACCCCGGGGGACAGGGGATCCTACGAGCAGTACTTC
CASSTPGDRGSYEQYF
>TRBV4-3|.|.|TRBJ1-4
TGCGCCAGCAGCCAAGATCAAACAGGAGCTGAAAAACTGTTTTTT
CASSQDQTGAEKLFF
>TRBV6-2/TRBV6-3|.|.|TRBJ2-3
TGTGCCAGCAGTTATACAGTGGATACGCAGTATTTT
CASSYTVDTQYF
>TRBV7-9|once|.|TRBJ2-7
TGTGCCAGCAGCTTTTACAGGGAAACCGAGCAGTACTTC
CASSFYRETEQYF
>TRBV25-1|.|TRBD2|TRBJ2-5
TGTGCCAGCAGTGATATGGGGGAGGGCTGGGAAGAGACCCAGTACTTC
CASSDMGEGWEETQYF
>TRBV3-1/TRBV3-2|.|.|TRBJ2-7
TGTGCCAGCGCCGGGGGCTCCTACGAGCAGTACTTC
CASAGGSYEQYF